These T cell receptor beta chains were read from a single sample in a study. TCRdb re-analysed the RT-PCR reads in MiXCR, keeping a single row per CDR3 protein. The sample shows approximately 720,000 distinct CDR3 sequences, over 12% of them seen only once. Input material: memory CD4+ T cells from blood. Source of these receptors: a female donor in good health, serving as a healthy control. CDR3s include the opening cysteine and the closing phenylalanine or tryptophan. A D gene is named only where the DNA matches it firmly. Expanded clones get a size class; other rows say once, few or many, or leave the size out.

clone size: .; J gene: TRBJ2-7; D gene: .; V gene: TRBV7-8; CDR3 DNA: TGTGCCAGCAGCTCCCCCGGGAAGCCCCGAGGCGAGCAGTACTTC; CDR3 protein: CASSSPGKPRGEQYF
clone size: .; J gene: TRBJ2-7; D gene: .; V gene: TRBV7-2; CDR3 DNA: TGTGCCAGCAGCTTAGCGGGTAGGCTTGGATACGAGCAGTACTTC; CDR3 protein: CASSLAGRLGYEQYF
clone size: many; J gene: TRBJ2-7; D gene: .; V gene: TRBV20-1; CDR3 DNA: TGCAGTGCTAGCAATCCCAGTGACTACGAGCAGTACTTC; CDR3 protein: CSASNPSDYEQYF
clone size: .; J gene: TRBJ2-3; D gene: TRBD2; V gene: TRBV6-5; CDR3 DNA: TGTGCCAGCAGTTACTCTTCGGCCAGCGGGGGGGTTGCAGATACGCAGTATTTT; CDR3 protein: CASSYSSASGGVADTQYF
clone size: .; J gene: TRBJ2-1; D gene: .; V gene: TRBV6-6; CDR3 DNA: TGTGCCAGCAGTCGCGCGCGGACTGCGAGCAATGAGCAGTTCTTC; CDR3 protein: CASSRARTASNEQFF
clone size: .; J gene: TRBJ1-3; D gene: .; V gene: TRBV20-1; CDR3 DNA: TGCAGTGCAGACCCTATACAGGGTAGCTCTGGAAACACCATATATTTT; CDR3 protein: CSADPIQGSSGNTIYF
clone size: few; J gene: TRBJ1-3; D gene: TRBD1; V gene: TRBV5-6; CDR3 DNA: TGTGCCAGCAGCTACGGGACAGGGAGATCTGGAAACACCATATATTTT; CDR3 protein: CASSYGTGRSGNTIYF
clone size: few; J gene: TRBJ2-1; D gene: TRBD2; V gene: TRBV6-1; CDR3 DNA: TGTGCCAGCAGCGTGGGACTAGCGGCATACAATGAGCAGTTCTTC; CDR3 protein: CASSVGLAAYNEQFF
clone size: .; J gene: TRBJ1-5; D gene: .; V gene: TRBV20-1; CDR3 DNA: TGCAGTGCTAGAGATTCCGGGTTCAATCAGCCCCAGCATTTT; CDR3 protein: CSARDSGFNQPQHF
clone size: many; J gene: TRBJ2-7; D gene: TRBD2; V gene: TRBV7-2; CDR3 DNA: TGTGCCAGCAGCCAACGGACTAGCGGGTCTGGGTACGAGCAGTACTTC; CDR3 protein: CASSQRTSGSGYEQYF
clone size: .; J gene: TRBJ2-1; D gene: TRBD2; V gene: TRBV6-1; CDR3 DNA: TGTGCCAGCAGTACAGTAGCGGGAGGAGCCGGTGAGCAGTTCTTC; CDR3 protein: CASSTVAGGAGEQFF
clone size: .; J gene: TRBJ1-5; D gene: TRBD1; V gene: TRBV28; CDR3 DNA: TGTGCCAGCAGTATAGGACAGGGGGTGGGTCAGCCCCAGCATTTT; CDR3 protein: CASSIGQGVGQPQHF
clone size: many; J gene: TRBJ2-1; D gene: .; V gene: TRBV5-6; CDR3 DNA: TGTGCCAGCAGCTTGGTAAGGGGGAGCCATTACAATGAGCAGTTCTTC; CDR3 protein: CASSLVRGSHYNEQFF
clone size: many; J gene: TRBJ1-5; D gene: .; V gene: TRBV12-3/TRBV12-4; CDR3 DNA: TGTGCCAGCAGTCCGACAGATATTAGCAATCAGCCCCAGCATTTT; CDR3 protein: CASSPTDISNQPQHF
clone size: few; J gene: TRBJ2-7; D gene: TRBD2; V gene: TRBV20-1; CDR3 DNA: TGCAGTGCTATTGGGACTAGCGGGAGCTCCTACGAGCAGTACTTC; CDR3 protein: CSAIGTSGSSYEQYF
clone size: many; J gene: TRBJ1-3; D gene: .; V gene: TRBV4-3; CDR3 DNA: TGCGCCAGCAGCCAAGAGTGGGCGGAAACTGGAAACACCATATATTTT; CDR3 protein: CASSQEWAETGNTIYF
clone size: many; J gene: TRBJ2-1; D gene: .; V gene: TRBV11-2; CDR3 DNA: TGTGCCAGCAGCTCCCTCCAGACTAGATATGAGCAGTTCTTC; CDR3 protein: CASSSLQTRYEQFF
clone size: many; J gene: TRBJ2-2; D gene: TRBD1; V gene: TRBV6-6; CDR3 DNA: TGTGCCAGCACTCCGGAGACAGGGGGACGAGGGGAGCTGTTTTTT; CDR3 protein: CASTPETGGRGELFF
clone size: .; J gene: TRBJ1-4; D gene: TRBD1; V gene: TRBV10-2; CDR3 DNA: TGCGCCAGCAGTGAACAGGGGGCGCGTGAAAAACTGTTTTTT; CDR3 protein: CASSEQGAREKLFF
clone size: .; J gene: TRBJ1-1; D gene: .; V gene: TRBV7-2; CDR3 DNA: TGTGCCAGCAGCTTAGCGTTTGCTGAAGCTTTCTTT; CDR3 protein: CASSLAFAEAFF
clone size: .; J gene: TRBJ1-1; D gene: .; V gene: TRBV6-6; CDR3 DNA: TGTGCCAGCAGTTACCTCGGGGCACAAGAAGCTTTCTTT; CDR3 protein: CASSYLGAQEAFF
clone size: .; J gene: TRBJ1-2; D gene: .; V gene: TRBV2; CDR3 DNA: TGTGCCAGCAGTGGTTCGGGAGGTGGCTATGGCTACACCTTC; CDR3 protein: CASSGSGGGYGYTF
clone size: few; J gene: TRBJ1-3; D gene: .; V gene: TRBV6-5; CDR3 DNA: TGTGCCAGCACCGCACGTAGGGACAACTACGATGGAAACACCATATATTTT; CDR3 protein: CASTARRDNYDGNTIYF
clone size: .; J gene: TRBJ2-2; D gene: TRBD2; V gene: TRBV9; CDR3 DNA: TGTGCCAGCAGCACTAGCGGGAGGAGCACCGGGGAGCTGTTTTTT; CDR3 protein: CASSTSGRSTGELFF
clone size: many; J gene: TRBJ2-7; D gene: .; V gene: TRBV7-2; CDR3 DNA: TGTGCCAGCAGGATAACTGATATCTACGAGCAGTACTTC; CDR3 protein: CASRITDIYEQYF
clone size: many; J gene: TRBJ2-2; D gene: .; V gene: TRBV5-5; CDR3 DNA: TGTGCCAGCAGCCCACCCGGGTCGTTTACCGGGGAGCTGTTTTTT; CDR3 protein: CASSPPGSFTGELFF
clone size: many; J gene: TRBJ2-7; D gene: .; V gene: TRBV20-1; CDR3 DNA: TGCAGTGCTAGAGATCGGACGGGAACCTACGAGCAGTACTTC; CDR3 protein: CSARDRTGTYEQYF
clone size: .; J gene: TRBJ1-2; D gene: .; V gene: TRBV12-3/TRBV12-4; CDR3 DNA: TGTGCCAGCACCCAAACAGTGCGAGGCTACACCTTC; CDR3 protein: CASTQTVRGYTF
clone size: .; J gene: TRBJ2-3; D gene: .; V gene: TRBV20-1; CDR3 DNA: TGCAGTGCCGTCGACAGCTACAGCACAGATACGCAGTATTTT; CDR3 protein: CSAVDSYSTDTQYF
clone size: .; J gene: TRBJ1-5; D gene: .; V gene: TRBV12-3/TRBV12-4; CDR3 DNA: TGTGCCAGCAGTGAATCGGACCTCGGGCGAGATAGCAATCAGCCCCAGCATTTT; CDR3 protein: CASSESDLGRDSNQPQHF
clone size: many; J gene: TRBJ1-2; D gene: .; V gene: TRBV6-5; CDR3 DNA: TGTGCCAGCAGTAGAATCCGAGGGGGGAGCTATGGCTACACCTTC; CDR3 protein: CASSRIRGGSYGYTF
clone size: many; J gene: TRBJ2-1; D gene: TRBD2; V gene: TRBV19; CDR3 DNA: TGTGCCAGTAGTAAAAGCGGGAGCTCCTACAATGAGCAGTTCTTC; CDR3 protein: CASSKSGSSYNEQFF
clone size: .; J gene: TRBJ2-7; D gene: TRBD2; V gene: TRBV4-1; CDR3 DNA: TGCGCCAGCAGCCAAGATCCTAGCGGGGAAATCTACGAGCAGTACTTC; CDR3 protein: CASSQDPSGEIYEQYF
clone size: .; J gene: TRBJ2-7; D gene: .; V gene: TRBV5-1; CDR3 DNA: TGCGCCAGCAGCACCTACAGGGCGTTGGACGAGCAGTACTTC; CDR3 protein: CASSTYRALDEQYF
clone size: .; J gene: TRBJ1-1; D gene: .; V gene: TRBV5-1; CDR3 DNA: TGCGCCAGCAGCTTGGTGCTACAGATAATGAACACTGAAGCTTTCTTT; CDR3 protein: CASSLVLQIMNTEAFF
clone size: .; J gene: TRBJ1-4; D gene: .; V gene: TRBV5-1; CDR3 DNA: TGCGCCAGCAGCTCCGGGACGTCAGCCCTGGGAACTAATGAAAAACTGTTTTTT; CDR3 protein: CASSSGTSALGTNEKLFF
clone size: .; J gene: TRBJ1-3; D gene: .; V gene: TRBV11-2; CDR3 DNA: TGTGCCAGCGCCCCAGATCGGGGGAAGGACATATATTTT; CDR3 protein: CASAPDRGKDIYF
clone size: .; J gene: TRBJ1-3; D gene: .; V gene: TRBV5-1; CDR3 DNA: TGCGCCAGCAGCTCGATGGATGGAAACACCATATATTTT; CDR3 protein: CASSSMDGNTIYF
clone size: few; J gene: TRBJ1-1; D gene: TRBD1; V gene: TRBV12-3/TRBV12-4; CDR3 DNA: TGTGCCAGCACCCTACAGGGGGCCCAGAACACTGAAGCTTTCTTT; CDR3 protein: CASTLQGAQNTEAFF
clone size: .; J gene: TRBJ2-1; D gene: .; V gene: TRBV5-1; CDR3 DNA: TGCGCCAGCAGCCTCGAGGGTTGGCAGGGGATCGATGAGCAGTTCTTC; CDR3 protein: CASSLEGWQGIDEQFF
clone size: .; J gene: TRBJ2-3; D gene: TRBD2; V gene: TRBV9; CDR3 DNA: TGTGCCAGCAGTGCTAGCGGGAGTTCAGATACGCAGTATTTT; CDR3 protein: CASSASGSSDTQYF
clone size: .; J gene: TRBJ2-5; D gene: TRBD2; V gene: TRBV9; CDR3 DNA: TGTGCCAGCAGCGTAGTTCCCTCGACTAGCGGGGGCCCGAGGGAGACCCAGTACTTC; CDR3 protein: CASSVVPSTSGGPRETQYF
clone size: .; J gene: TRBJ1-6; D gene: .; V gene: TRBV15; CDR3 DNA: TGTGCCACCAGCAGAGGCGGAGGGACTCATTCACCCCTCCACTTT; CDR3 protein: CATSRGGGTHSPLHF
clone size: few; J gene: TRBJ2-2; D gene: .; V gene: TRBV24-1; CDR3 DNA: TGTGCCACCAGTGATTTGCCAAGGCGGGGGCCGAGCACCGGGGAGCTGTTTTTT; CDR3 protein: CATSDLPRRGPSTGELFF
clone size: .; J gene: TRBJ2-7; D gene: TRBD1; V gene: TRBV7-6; CDR3 DNA: TGTGCCAGCAGCACGATTGACAGGGCCTACGAGCAGTACTTC; CDR3 protein: CASSTIDRAYEQYF
clone size: .; J gene: TRBJ2-7; D gene: TRBD2; V gene: TRBV19; CDR3 DNA: TGTGCCAGTAGTATAGGGGAGGGCTACGAGCAGTACTTC; CDR3 protein: CASSIGEGYEQYF
clone size: few; J gene: TRBJ2-7; D gene: .; V gene: TRBV20-1; CDR3 DNA: TGCAGTGCTAGACAGACAGGCCGCTCCTACGAGCAGTACTTC; CDR3 protein: CSARQTGRSYEQYF
clone size: few; J gene: TRBJ1-1; D gene: .; V gene: TRBV27; CDR3 DNA: TGTGCCAGCAGTTTATTTGGGGTGGGCACTGAAGCTTTCTTT; CDR3 protein: CASSLFGVGTEAFF
clone size: many; J gene: TRBJ2-3; D gene: TRBD2; V gene: TRBV7-3; CDR3 DNA: TGTGCCAGCAGCCTGGGGACTAGCGGCCCGCAGGAGAGGACAGATACGCAGTATTTT; CDR3 protein: CASSLGTSGPQERTDTQYF
clone size: .; J gene: TRBJ1-5; D gene: .; V gene: TRBV6-6; CDR3 DNA: TGTGCCAGCAGCCCAACAGGGCTCCTAGGGGGCAATCAGCCCCAGCATTTT; CDR3 protein: CASSPTGLLGGNQPQHF
clone size: few; J gene: TRBJ1-1; D gene: .; V gene: TRBV5-1; CDR3 DNA: TGCGCCAGCAGCTTACTCAGTTCCGGGGAGGCTGAAGCTTTCTTT; CDR3 protein: CASSLLSSGEAEAFF
clone size: many; J gene: TRBJ2-1; D gene: .; V gene: TRBV29-1; CDR3 DNA: TGCAGCGCCACAGGAGCCCAAACCTACAATGAGCAGTTCTTC; CDR3 protein: CSATGAQTYNEQFF
clone size: .; J gene: TRBJ2-7; D gene: .; V gene: TRBV5-1; CDR3 DNA: TGCGCCAGCAGCTTGGGCGTACGGAAAAGCTCCTACGAGCAGTACTTC; CDR3 protein: CASSLGVRKSSYEQYF
clone size: many; J gene: TRBJ1-4; D gene: .; V gene: TRBV7-2; CDR3 DNA: TGTGCCAGCAGCTTAGGTGCAGCCCCTAATGAAAAACTGTTTTTT; CDR3 protein: CASSLGAAPNEKLFF
clone size: few; J gene: TRBJ1-2; D gene: TRBD1; V gene: TRBV11-1; CDR3 DNA: TGTGCCAGCAGCTTAGACCGGGACAGAGACTATGGCTACACCTTC; CDR3 protein: CASSLDRDRDYGYTF
clone size: many; J gene: TRBJ2-3; D gene: .; V gene: TRBV29-1; CDR3 DNA: TGCAGCGTTGCGGAGGATACGCAGTATTTT; CDR3 protein: CSVAEDTQYF
clone size: few; J gene: TRBJ2-1; D gene: .; V gene: TRBV20-1; CDR3 DNA: TGCAGTGCTAGGGGTGGTGGGATTCGTGCTGGCGATGAGCAGTTCTTC; CDR3 protein: CSARGGGIRAGDEQFF
clone size: few; J gene: TRBJ2-7; D gene: .; V gene: TRBV18; CDR3 DNA: TGTGCCAGCCACGGTGGCAGGGGCGACAACGAGCAGTACTTC; CDR3 protein: CASHGGRGDNEQYF
clone size: .; J gene: TRBJ1-1; D gene: .; V gene: TRBV5-1; CDR3 DNA: TGCGCCAGCAGCTGGGACGGCTCGAACACTGAAGCTTTCTTT; CDR3 protein: CASSWDGSNTEAFF